The present entry profiles one TCR beta chain with its context. Its specific antigen is unknown. No qualities accompany the bases; no much larger clone lies one base away. The germline V gene yields SGHVS for CDR1 and FQNEAQ for CDR2. Deletion took 6 bases off V and 0 bases off J, with a span of 14 bases between the germline ends. The CDR3 starts with the cysteine, ends with the phenylalanine, and has 16 residues. Only CDR3 DNA remains: 48 bases, in frame from the first base. The label giving this sample's time point can be read as: baseline before first vaccination. Vaccinee samples came from UK trials COV001 and COV002, including a single-blind randomized controlled phase 2/3 trial of AZD1222 (ChAdOx1 nCoV-19) in healthy adults. For TCRbeta chain sequencing, PBMC samples from trial participants were taken at day 0 and at day 28 after the second dose. The CDR3 regions of human TCRbeta chains were subjected to immunosequencing. Per the original workflow: Repertoire TCRs were matched against a reference library of SARS-CoV-2-specific TCRs generated with the MIRA antigen-specificity platform. Breadth was defined as the fraction of unique TCRs that were SARS-CoV-2-associated. Depth was defined as the fraction of total T cells that were SARS-CoV-2-associated. Using the MIRA data, each spike-specific TCR was assigned both to the spike region to which the TCR was reactive and to a CD4 or CD8 class. Log10-transformed breadth and depth values were compared by one-way ANOVA with Sidak's multiple comparisons tests. TCRdb's version of the immuneACCESS table is confined to in-frame rearrangements and falls short of the full clone set. An unresolved V gene accounts for under half of the shortfall where checked; the remainder is of unknown origin. V, J and clone size are those of that table, while D and trimming were read from the DNA. This sample comprises 130,000 to 150,000 clones, more than 70% of them detected only once. Over 13% of the sample rests with the top ten.

The data derive from a study of T cell responses to AZD1222 COVID-19 vaccine (dated by TCRdb to the early 2020s). About the investigation overall: AZD1222 recipients given second doses at about 4 weeks or at about 12 weeks were pooled, since spike-specific TCR depth and breadth were not found to differ between the two schedules. TCR sequencing covered approximately 230 trial participants: nearly 210 given two doses of AZD1222 and 26 given two doses of MenACWY control vaccine. Enrollment into the trials was organized by age into subgroups of 18-55, 56-69 and 70-plus years, and those subgroups contained roughly 160, 29 and 62 TCR-sequenced participants, respectively.

General study outcomes and caveats: The 56-69-year group was small, and its depth increase did not reach significance, likely because of low power. Because no day 14 peak-response samples were available, repertoires were characterized only after the peak T cell response. Only five to seven AZD1222 recipients were SARS-CoV-2 seropositive at baseline, limiting conclusions about previously exposed vaccinees. After two AZD1222 doses, both the breadth and the depth of spike-specific TCRs were significantly higher than at day 0 and than in MenACWY recipients. Vaccine-associated CD4 TCRs spanned the whole spike protein, with dominant responses in regions 160-218 and 743-854. Participants were mostly white British and included more females than males, and it was suggested by the authors that clonal diversity may have been underestimated. Epitopes outside the regions mutated in the B.1.351 and B.1.1.7 variants were reportedly recognized by nearly half of the unique spike-specific TCRs.

The TCR sequence derives from an adult in good health. Sequencing used peripheral blood, obtained on day 0 of AZD1222 vaccination. This chain is built from TRBV7-8 and TRBJ2-2, and TRBD1 may be the D gene, going by 6 matching bases. The nucleotide sequence is given as TGTGCCAGCAGTTACGCCGGGACAACGAACACCGGGGAGCTGTTTTTT. The resulting protein is CASSYAGTTNTGELFF.